A single sample gave rise to the 15 T cell receptor beta chains below, sequenced in a study of human T cells and chemical hapten exposure. TCRdb used MiXCR to reprocess the RACE reads, holding one entry per CDR3 protein. The table includes about 94,000 distinct CDR3 sequences, 7.5% to 10% detected once. Time point in this sample: patch test 2, 6 weeks after DPC sensitization. The treatment is: therapeutic diphenylcyclopropenone sensitization with weekly scalp DPC. Sequencing used whole blood, obtained in connection with sensitization to the hapten diphenylcyclopropenone (DPC). The origin of the receptors is a woman aged 40-49 years with alopecia areata. Some clones in this sample may be carry-over from other donors' samples.

This clonotype was detected a few times. The chain has TRBV25-1 and TRBJ2-1; TRBD2 matches 8 bases. The CDR3 consists of 15 residues. V was pared by 2 bases and J by 6 bases, with 6 bases of the junction left unmatched. CDR1 and CDR2 (germline): MGHDK, SYGVNS. The CDR3 sequence is CASSESGSRGNEQFF. The CDR3 DNA is TGTGCCAGCAGTGAAAGCGGGAGTAGGGGCAATGAGCAGTTCTTC.

There are a few counts of this clonotype. The chain uses TRBV9 and TRBJ1-6, with no clear D. Germline V gene data show CDR1 as SGDLS and CDR2 as YYNGEE. Trimming removed 0 bases at V and 10 bases at J, with 11 bases between. This CDR3 spans 14 amino acids. CDR3 nucleotide sequence: TGTGCCAGCAGCGTAGAAAGTGCAGGATCACCCCTCCACTTT. Protein product: CASSVESAGSPLHF.

This clonotype was counted a few times. The gene calls are TRBV7-2 and TRBJ2-2; 11 positions agree with TRBD2. After removal of 5 bases from V and 4 bases from J, the junction contained 9 bases not matched to a gene. The CDR3 runs 17 residues. In germline, CDR1 is SGHTA, CDR2 FQGNSA. The CDR3 reads CASSARLAGSPTGELFF. As DNA, the CDR3 is TGTGCCAGCAGCGCCCGACTAGCGGGGAGTCCCACCGGGGAGCTGTTTTTT.

A note on this clonotype: Given a much more abundant clone one base away, this may be a read error. V gene TRBV28 combines with J gene TRBJ2-1; D might be TRBD1 or TRBD2, each matching 5 bases. The CDR3 totals 13 residues. The germline CDR1 and CDR2 sequences are MDHEN and SYDVKM. The V and J ends lost 1 base and 8 bases respectively, with 9 bases between them. DNA for the CDR3: TGTGCCAGCAGTTTATCTGGGGGTGATGAGCAGTTCTTC. Amino acid sequence: CASSLSGGDEQFF.

This clonotype appeared many times. The chain uses TRBV6-2 or TRBV6-3 and TRBJ1-5; D may be TRBD1 (6 bases). This CDR3 is 15 amino acids long. The V gene's germline CDR1 is MNHEY and CDR2 SVGEGT. V lost 7 bases and J lost 1, with 14 bases in between. The CDR3 region has the DNA TGTGCCAGCACCAGGGGAGGGGAGAGCAATCAGCCCCAGCATTTT. Protein: CASTRGGESNQPQHF.

The CDR3, as DNA: TGTGCCAGCAGGGGGGGCGGAACGACTAATGAAAAACTGTTTTTT. It yields the protein CASRGGGTTNEKLFF. The rearrangement uses TRBV7-2 and TRBJ1-4; D is perhaps TRBD1 (6 bases). CDR3 length: 15 amino acids. Germline V gene sequence: CDR1 SGHTA, CDR2 FQGNSA. V lost 6 bases and J lost 2, with 13 bases in between.

This clonotype has at least ten counts. The chain has TRBV28 and TRBJ1-1; D not certain. Looked up from germline, CDR1 is MDHEN and CDR2 is SYDVKM. The CDR3 length is 14 residues. Between the trimmed V and J ends, which lost 4 bases and 1 base, there was a span of 10 bases. This CDR3 is CASSYLSTNTEAFF. The CDR3 DNA reads TGTGCCAGCAGTTATCTGAGTACGAACACTGAAGCTTTCTTT.

In its sample, this clonotype was seen many times. V gene TRBV19 combines with J gene TRBJ1-5, with D unclear. Trimming cost V 1 base and J 7 bases, with 14 bases left between them. Germline values: CDR1 LNHDA, CDR2 SQIVND (reference sequence). CDR3 length equals 15 residues. The CDR3 reads CASSIGSVSGQPQHF. The CDR3 DNA sequence: TGTGCCAGTAGTATAGGGTCGGTATCAGGACAGCCCCAGCATTTT.

This clonotype was seen more than once but under ten times. The chain uses TRBV4-2 and TRBJ1-5, with D possibly being TRBD1 (5 bases). V was cut by 1 base and J by 0 bases, with 7 bases left in between. Germline lookup yields CDR1 LGHNA and CDR2 YNFKEQ. The CDR3 contains 15 residues. CDR3 amino acids: CASSQGGDSNQPQHF. As DNA, the CDR3 is TGTGCCAGCAGCCAAGGAGGGGATAGCAATCAGCCCCAGCATTTT.

This clonotype was seen a handful of times. This rearrangement joins TRBV5-1 to TRBJ2-5, with 13 bases aligning to TRBD2. Germline loops: CDR1 SGHRS, CDR2 YFSETQ. J gave up 3 bases and V 2 bases, and 1 base lay outside the gene matches. The CDR3 spans 15 residues. The CDR3 sequence: CASSLGTSGKETQYF. The DNA of the CDR3 is TGCGCCAGCAGCTTAGGGACTAGCGGGAAAGAGACCCAGTACTTC. Filled out from reference TRBV5-1 and TRBJ2-5, the complete variable domain reads KAGVTQTPRYLIKTRGQQVTLSCSPISGHRSVSWYQQTPGQGLQFLFEYFSETQRNKGNFPGRFSGRQFSNSRSEMNVSTLELGDSALYLCASSLGTSGKETQYFGPGTRLLVL.

This clonotype was found a few times. CDR3 coding DNA: TGTGCCAGCAGTTACTTTGGTAACAATGAGCAGTTCTTC. Translation: CASSYFGNNEQFF. This rearrangement joins TRBV6-2 or TRBV6-3 to TRBJ2-1, with no clear D. This CDR3 is built from 13 residues. V shed 1 base and J shed 5 bases, with 6 bases lying between them. The germline gives CDR1 MNHEY, CDR2 SVGEGT.

This clonotype came up many times. The rearrangement uses TRBV7-6 and TRBJ2-5; 7 bases line up with TRBD1. The CDR3 sequence is 13 residues long. Germline-derived CDR1 and CDR2 are SGHVS and FNYEAQ. After removal of 5 bases from V and 5 bases from J, the junction contained 5 bases not matched to a gene. CDR3 DNA sequence: TGTGCCAGCAGCCCAGGGACAGCGGAGACCCAGTACTTC. It is translated as CASSPGTAETQYF.

This clonotype was counted between two and nine times. The chain links TRBV18 to TRBJ2-7; weak D call: TRBD1 (6 bases). Germline-derived CDR1 and CDR2 are KGHSH and LQKENI. V was pared by 3 bases and J by 1 base, with 10 bases between. The CDR3 spans 14 residues. Here the CDR3 reads CASSPGTPSYEQYF. The CDR3 nucleotides read TGTGCCAGCTCACCCGGGACACCTTCCTACGAGCAGTACTTC.

A few counts support this clonotype. The chain recombines TRBV7-9 with TRBJ1-4, with 11 positions matching TRBD1. After removal of 5 bases from V and 7 bases from J, the junction contained 3 bases not matched to a gene. Per germline, CDR1 SEHNR and CDR2 FQNEAQ (reference sequence). CDR3 size: 14 residues. The CDR3 loop is CASSRTGGGEKLFF. In nucleotides, the CDR3 is TGTGCCAGCAGCCGGACAGGGGGCGGTGAAAAACTGTTTTTT.

This clonotype was observed many times. This rearrangement joins TRBV20-1 to TRBJ2-7; D not resolved. The CDR3 covers 11 residues. CDR1 and CDR2 from the germline V gene are DFQATT and SNEGSKA (reference sequence). V was shortened by 3 bases and J by 2 bases, with 5 bases between the two germline ends. The CDR3 nucleotides read TGCAGTGCTAGGGGCACCTACGAGCAGTACTTC. The encoded protein is CSARGTYEQYF.